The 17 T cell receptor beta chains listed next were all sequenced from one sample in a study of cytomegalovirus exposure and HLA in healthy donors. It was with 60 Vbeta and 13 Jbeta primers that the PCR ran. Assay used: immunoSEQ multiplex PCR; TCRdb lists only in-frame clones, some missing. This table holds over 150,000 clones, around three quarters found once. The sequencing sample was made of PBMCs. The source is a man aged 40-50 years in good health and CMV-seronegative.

CDR3 region: CASSVRGASGNPYEQYF. CDR3 coding DNA: TGTGCCAGCAGTGTACGGGGGGCTAGCGGGAACCCCTACGAGCAGTACTTC. V is TRBV6-1 and J is TRBJ2-5, with 9 bases that match TRBD2. The DNA end favors TRBJ2-7, so the J call may be wrong. CDR1 MNHNS and CDR2 SASEGT come from the germline V gene. This CDR3 is 17 amino acids long.

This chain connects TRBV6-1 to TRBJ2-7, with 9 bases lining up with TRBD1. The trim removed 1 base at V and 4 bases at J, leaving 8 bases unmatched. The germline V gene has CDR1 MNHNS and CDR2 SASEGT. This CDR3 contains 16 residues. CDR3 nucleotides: TGTGCCAGCAGTGAAGGGACAGGGGATCGTTGGTACGAGCAGTACTTC. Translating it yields CASSEGTGDRWYEQYF.

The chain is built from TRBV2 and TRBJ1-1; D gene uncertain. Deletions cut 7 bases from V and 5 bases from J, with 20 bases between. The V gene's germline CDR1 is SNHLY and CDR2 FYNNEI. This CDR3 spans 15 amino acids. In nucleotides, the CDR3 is TGTGCCAGCACTCGTTGGCTCGGGGAAGCTACTGAAGCTTTCTTT. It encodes CASTRWLGEATEAFF.

CDR3 amino acids: CASSLSFTGDVSTDTQYF. Written as DNA, the CDR3 is TGCGCCAGCAGCTTATCTTTCACAGGGGACGTGAGCACAGATACGCAGTATTTT. The chain recombines TRBV5-1 with TRBJ2-3, with TRBD1 matching over 7 bases. The CDR3 covers 18 residues. The junction had 12 bases not matched to a gene; V was cut back by 2 bases and J by 0 bases. Germline V lookup: CDR1 SGHRS, CDR2 YFSETQ.

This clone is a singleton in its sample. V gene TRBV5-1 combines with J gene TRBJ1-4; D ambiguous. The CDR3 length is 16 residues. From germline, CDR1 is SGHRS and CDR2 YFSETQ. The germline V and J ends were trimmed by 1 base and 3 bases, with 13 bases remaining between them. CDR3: CASSLSGSSPNEKLFF. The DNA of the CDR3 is TGCGCCAGCAGCTTGAGTGGGAGCTCTCCTAATGAAAAACTGTTTTTT.

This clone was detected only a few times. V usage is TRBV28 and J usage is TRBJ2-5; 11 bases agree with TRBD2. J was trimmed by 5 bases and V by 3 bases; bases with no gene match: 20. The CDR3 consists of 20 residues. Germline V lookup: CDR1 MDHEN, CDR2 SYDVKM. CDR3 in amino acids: CASSFRAGTSGTNPRETQYF. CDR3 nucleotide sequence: TGTGCCAGCAGTTTTCGCGCCGGGACTAGCGGAACAAACCCCCGCGAGACCCAGTACTTC. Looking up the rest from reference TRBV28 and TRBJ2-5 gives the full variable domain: DVKVTQSSRYLVKRTGEKVFLECVQDMDHENMFWYRQDPGLGLRLIYFSYDVKMKEKGDIPEGYSVSREKKERFSLILESASTNQTSMYLCASSFRAGTSGTNPRETQYFGPGTRLLVL.

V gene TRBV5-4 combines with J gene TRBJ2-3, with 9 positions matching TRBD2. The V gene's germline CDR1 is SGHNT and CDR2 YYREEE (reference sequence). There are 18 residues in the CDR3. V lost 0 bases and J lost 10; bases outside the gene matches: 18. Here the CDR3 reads CASSLAPPLAGGPIAQYF. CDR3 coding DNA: TGTGCCAGCAGCTTGGCCCCCCCACTCGCGGGAGGGCCTATAGCGCAGTATTTT.

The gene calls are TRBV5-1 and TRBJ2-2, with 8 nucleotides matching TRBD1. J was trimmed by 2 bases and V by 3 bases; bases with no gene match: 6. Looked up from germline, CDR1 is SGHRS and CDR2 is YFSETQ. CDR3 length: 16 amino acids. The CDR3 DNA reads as TGCGCCAGCAGCTGGACAGGGTCCTCTAACACCGGGGAGCTGTTTTTT. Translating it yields CASSWTGSSNTGELFF.

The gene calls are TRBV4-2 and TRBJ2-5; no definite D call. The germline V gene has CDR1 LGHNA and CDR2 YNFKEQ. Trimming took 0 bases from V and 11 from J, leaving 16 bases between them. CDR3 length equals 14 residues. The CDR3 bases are TGTGCCAGCAGCCAAGAAACCGAGTTCGGAGAGCAGTACTTC. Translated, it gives CASSQETEFGEQYF.

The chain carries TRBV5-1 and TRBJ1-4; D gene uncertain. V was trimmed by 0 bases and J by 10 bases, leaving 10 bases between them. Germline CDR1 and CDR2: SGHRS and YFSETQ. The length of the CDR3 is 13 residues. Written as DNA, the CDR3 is TGCGCCAGCAGCTTGGGGTTGTCGGGAAAACTGTTTTTT. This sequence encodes CASSLGLSGKLFF.

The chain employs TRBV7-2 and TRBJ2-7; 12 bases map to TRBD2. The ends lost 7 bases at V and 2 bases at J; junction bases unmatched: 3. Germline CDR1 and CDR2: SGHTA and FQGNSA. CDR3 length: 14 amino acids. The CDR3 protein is CASTLAGGTYEQYF. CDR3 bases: TGTGCCAGCACCCTAGCGGGAGGGACCTACGAGCAGTACTTC.

As DNA, the CDR3 is TGTGCCAGCAGCTTGGCCCAATCACAGGGGGGCTACACCTTC. It encodes CASSLAQSQGGYTF. This chain uses TRBV5-5 with TRBJ1-2; 7 bases match TRBD1. The CDR3 covers 14 residues. After removal of 0 bases from V and 8 bases from J, the junction contained 7 bases not matched to a gene. The germline gives CDR1 SGHKS, CDR2 YYEKEE (reference sequence). Variable domain in full (rest from reference TRBV5-5 and TRBJ1-2): DAGVTQSPTHLIKTRGQQVTLRCSPISGHKSVSWYQQVLGQGPQFIFQYYEKEERGRGNFPDRFSARQFPNYSSELNVNALLLGDSALYLCASSLAQSQGGYTFGSGTRLTVV.

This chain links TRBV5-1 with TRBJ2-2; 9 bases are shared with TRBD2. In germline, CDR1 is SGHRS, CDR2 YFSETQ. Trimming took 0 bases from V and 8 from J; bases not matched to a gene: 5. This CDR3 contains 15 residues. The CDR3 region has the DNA TGCGCCAGCAGCTTGGTTAGCGGGAGATCAGGGGAGCTGTTTTTT. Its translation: CASSLVSGRSGELFF.

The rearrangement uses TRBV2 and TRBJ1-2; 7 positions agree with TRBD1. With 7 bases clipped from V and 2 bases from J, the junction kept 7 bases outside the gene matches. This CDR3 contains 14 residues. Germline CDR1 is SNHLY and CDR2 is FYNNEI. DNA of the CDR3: TGTGCCAGCAACTCTCAGGGGGGAAACTATGGCTACACCTTC. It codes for CASNSQGGNYGYTF.

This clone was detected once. The CDR3 sequence: CASSQEGLAAYEQYF. CDR3 DNA sequence: TGTGCCAGCAGCCAAGAGGGACTAGCAGCCTACGAGCAGTACTTC. This chain links TRBV4-2 with TRBJ2-7; TRBD2 aligns across 9 bases. J was trimmed by 2 bases and V by 0 bases; bases with no gene match: 2. This CDR3 region has 15 residues. CDR1 LGHNA and CDR2 YNFKEQ come from the germline V gene.

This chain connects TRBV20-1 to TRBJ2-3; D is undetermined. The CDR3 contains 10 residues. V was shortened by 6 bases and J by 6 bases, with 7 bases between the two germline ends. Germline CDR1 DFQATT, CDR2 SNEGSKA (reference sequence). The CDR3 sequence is CSALGDTQYF. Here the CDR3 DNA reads TGCAGTGCGCTCGGGGATACGCAGTATTTT.

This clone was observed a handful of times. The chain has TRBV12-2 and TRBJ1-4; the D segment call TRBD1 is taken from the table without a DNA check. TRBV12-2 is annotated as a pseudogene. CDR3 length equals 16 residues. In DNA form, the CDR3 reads TGTGCAAGTCGCTGCGACGACAGGGGAACTAATGAAAAACTGTTTTTT. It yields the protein CASRCDDRGTNEKLFF.